This section outlines one T cell receptor beta chain sequence together with its context. CDR1 is SGDLS and CDR2 is YYNGEE in the germline V gene. V was clipped by 1 base and J by 1 base; unmatched bases: 2. The CDR3 length is 15 residues. Generated by immunoSEQ multiplex PCR, the TCRdb table keeps only in-frame clones and is missing some. Of around 48,000 clones in the sample, approximately 71% were seen once. The data were taken from a study of OX40 agonist ivuxolimab in advanced cancers. This specimen consisted of CD4+ or CD8+ T cells sorted from blood, obtained in a trial of the OX40 agonist ivuxolimab. V usage is TRBV9 and J usage is TRBJ1-1; TRBD1 agrees at 9 bases. The source is an adult with an advanced solid tumor such as melanoma, head and neck, liver or kidney cancer. The CDR3 DNA reads TGTGCCAGCAGCGTAATGGGACAGGGGAACACTGAAGCTTTCTTT. Translating it yields CASSVMGQGNTEAFF.